This note documents a single TCR beta chain sequence. Its antigen is unidentified. PCR was performed using 60 Vbeta and 13 Jbeta primers. Source study methods: About 10 million shared chains were among the roughly 80 million unique TCR beta chains that a later analysis counted. Sequenced by immunoSEQ multiplex PCR; TCRdb stores in-frame clones only, minus some. V, J and clone size are those of that table, while D and trimming were read from the DNA. The data show 200,000 or so clones, roughly nine tenths seen once. These data belong to a study of cytomegalovirus exposure and HLA in healthy donors. J was trimmed by 7 bases and V by 4 bases; bases with no gene match: 7. The germline V gene encodes CDR1 MGHRA and CDR2 YSYEKL. The CDR3 spans 16 residues. General study findings and limits: Researchers reported from a later analysis that most CMV-associated TCR beta chains appeared HLA-restricted.

Specimen: PBMCs. The sequence came from a girl less than two years old in good health and CMV-seronegative. This chain links TRBV4-1 with TRBJ2-2; 12 positions match TRBD1. Here the CDR3 DNA reads TGCGCCAGCAGCCTCCGGGACAGGGGGCTGGGCGGGGAGCTGTTTTTT. It is translated as CASSLRDRGLGGELFF.